The next 13 T cell receptor beta chains were all read from a single sample in a study of response to subunit inactivated influenza vaccine. One entry per CDR3 protein, called by TCRdb with MiXCR from the RT-PCR reads. Among 500,000 to 600,000 distinct CDR3 sequences listed, about 11% were seen once. In addition, the sample was reused for a study of T cells expressing NK-cell markers. From that report: It was by 5'RACE template switching with UMIs that TCR beta cDNA was made.

Sequenced here: PBMCs from blood, sampled on the day of vaccination. Every receptor here comes from a man aged 50-59 years who received an inactivated influenza vaccine.

This sequence joins TRBV6-2 or TRBV6-3 and TRBJ2-2; TRBD1 might be the D (6 bases). Trimming cost V 8 bases and J 0 bases, with 19 bases left between them. The CDR3 runs 17 residues. The germline V gene encodes CDR1 MNHEY and CDR2 SVGEGT. CDR3 loop: CASQIQAGAPNTGELFF. In nucleotides, the CDR3 is TGTGCCAGCCAGATTCAAGCAGGGGCCCCGAACACCGGGGAGCTGTTTTTT.

The rearrangement links TRBV29-1 to TRBJ2-5; D remains unclear. V lost 7 bases to trimming and J lost 5 bases, with 11 bases between them. This CDR3 has 11 amino acids. From germline, CDR1 is SQVTM and CDR2 ANQGSEA. The CDR3 region is CSANSGETQYF. In DNA form, the CDR3 reads TGCAGCGCTAACTCCGGGGAGACCCAGTACTTC.

This clonotype was seen many times. V is TRBV25-1 and J is TRBJ2-2, with D possibly being TRBD1 (6 bases). Per the germline V gene, CDR1 is MGHDK and CDR2 is SYGVNS. The CDR3 contains 16 residues. V was cut by 2 bases and J by 1 base, with 11 bases left in between. The CDR3 DNA reads TGTGCCAGCAGTGAAGGGGCCAGGGGGAACACCGGGGAGCTGTTTTTT. Amino acids: CASSEGARGNTGELFF.

The chain uses TRBV5-1 and TRBJ2-3; 7 bases line up with TRBD2. The CDR3 has 15 amino acids. Trimming took 2 bases from V and 2 from J; bases not matched to a gene: 5. Per the germline V gene, CDR1 is SGHRS and CDR2 is YFSETQ. CDR3 amino acids: CASSFGEGFTDTQYF. The CDR3 DNA reads as TGCGCCAGCAGCTTTGGGGAGGGATTCACAGATACGCAGTATTTT. The full variable domain, with the rest looked up from reference TRBV5-1 and TRBJ2-3, is KAGVTQTPRYLIKTRGQQVTLSCSPISGHRSVSWYQQTPGQGLQFLFEYFSETQRNKGNFPGRFSGRQFSNSRSEMNVSTLELGDSALYLCASSFGEGFTDTQYFGPGTRLTVL.

This clonotype was seen a handful of times. V usage is TRBV28 and J usage is TRBJ1-1; 7 nucleotides agree with TRBD1. CDR1 is MDHEN, CDR2 SYDVKM, per germline. Trimming removed 5 bases from V and 0 bases from J; junction bases left unmatched: 6. The CDR3 runs to 15 residues. The chain's CDR3 is CASSLPTGLNTEAFF. The CDR3 DNA reads as TGTGCCAGCAGTCTACCGACAGGGCTGAACACTGAAGCTTTCTTT. Variable domain in full (rest from reference TRBV28 and TRBJ1-1): DVKVTQSSRYLVKRTGEKVFLECVQDMDHENMFWYRQDPGLGLRLIYFSYDVKMKEKGDIPEGYSVSREKKERFSLILESASTNQTSMYLCASSLPTGLNTEAFFGQGTRLTVV.

The chain combines TRBV12-3 or TRBV12-4 with TRBJ1-1; 7 bases are a match to TRBD1. With V trimmed by 6 bases and J by 5 bases, 9 bases remained unmatched. The CDR3 has 14 amino acids. The chain's CDR3 is CASRNRGGGTEAFF. The DNA for the CDR3 is TGTGCCAGCAGAAACAGGGGAGGAGGGACTGAAGCTTTCTTT.

The chain combines TRBV7-2 with TRBJ2-1; 8 positions match TRBD1. CDR3 length: 14 residues. The junction had 5 bases not matched to a gene; V was cut back by 5 bases and J by 5 bases. Germline V gene sequence: CDR1 SGHTA, CDR2 FQGNSA. The CDR3 loop reads CASSRDRWDNEQFF. The CDR3 region has the DNA TGTGCCAGCAGCCGGGACAGGTGGGACAATGAGCAGTTCTTC. Using reference TRBV7-2 and TRBJ2-1 for the parts outside the CDR3, the full variable domain is GAGVSQSPSNKVTEKGKDVELRCDPISGHTALYWYRQSLGQGLEFLIYFQGNSAPDKSGLPSDRFSAERTGGSVSTLTIQRTQQEDSAVYLCASSRDRWDNEQFFGPGTRLTVL.

The sample holds a few counts of this clonotype. The V call is TRBV6-2 or TRBV6-3, the J call TRBJ2-1, with D unresolved. Germline V lookup: CDR1 MNHEY, CDR2 SVGEGT. Trimming took 6 bases from V and 0 from J, leaving 6 bases between them. The CDR3 loop spans 13 amino acids. CDR3 amino acids: CASRRNSYNEQFF. CDR3 bases: TGTGCCAGCAGACGAAACTCCTACAATGAGCAGTTCTTC.

This clonotype appeared a few times. The chain recombines TRBV6-1 with TRBJ2-7, with D possibly being TRBD1 (6 bases). The V gene's germline CDR1 is MNHNS and CDR2 SASEGT. Trimming took off 6 bases at V and 0 bases at J, with 18 bases between the two ends. This CDR3 contains 16 residues. The CDR3 DNA reads as TGTGCCAGCAGCCGGGACATGGGATGGAGCTCCTACGAGCAGTACTTC. Its translation is CASSRDMGWSSYEQYF.

The chain combines TRBV29-1 with TRBJ2-5, with D tentatively TRBD2 (6 bases). Germline CDR1 is SQVTM and CDR2 is ANQGSEA. Deletions cut 3 bases from V and 4 bases from J, with 18 bases between. The CDR3 extends over 15 amino acids. The CDR3 here is CSVEEGTLLIETQYF. In DNA, the CDR3 is TGCAGCGTTGAGGAGGGGACGTTGCTGATAGAGACCCAGTACTTC.

V and J are TRBV9 and TRBJ2-5, with D possibly TRBD2 on 6 matching bases. The germline V and J ends were trimmed by 0 bases and 5 bases, with 11 bases remaining between them. The V gene's germline CDR1 is SGDLS and CDR2 YYNGEE. CDR3 length: 14 residues. DNA of the CDR3: TGTGCCAGCAGCGTAGACCCGGGAGTGGAGACCCAGTACTTC. Its protein product is CASSVDPGVETQYF.

This clonotype was picked up many times. The chain uses TRBV5-5 and TRBJ1-5; D gene unclear. CDR3 length: 16 amino acids. In germline, CDR1 is SGHKS, CDR2 YYEKEE (reference sequence). Trimming cost V 4 bases and J 0 bases, with 14 bases left between them. The CDR3, as DNA: TGTGCCAGCAGCCCGTTAGGTGGTGATAGCAATCAGCCCCAGCATTTT. This sequence encodes CASSPLGGDSNQPQHF. The full variable domain, rest sourced from reference TRBV5-5 and TRBJ1-5, is DAGVTQSPTHLIKTRGQQVTLRCSPISGHKSVSWYQQVLGQGPQFIFQYYEKEERGRGNFPDRFSARQFPNYSSELNVNALLLGDSALYLCASSPLGGDSNQPQHFGDGTRLSIL.

This clonotype has more than one count but fewer than ten. V and J are TRBV29-1 and TRBJ2-5; 10 nucleotides line up with TRBD1. V lost 7 bases to trimming and J lost 4 bases; unmatched junction nucleotides: 3. CDR3 length equals 12 residues. Germline values: CDR1 SQVTM, CDR2 ANQGSEA. The CDR3 region is CSDWDRGETQYF. DNA of the CDR3: TGCAGCGATTGGGACAGGGGAGAGACCCAGTACTTC.